These 15 T cell receptor beta chains came from one sample sequenced in a study of regulatory T cells in long-lasting Graves disease. The authors built TCR beta libraries using iRepertoire HTBI primers and Arm-PCR of CDR3 regions. Using its own MiXCR run on the multiplex PCR reads, TCRdb lists one record per CDR3 protein. The sample shows 310,000 or so distinct CDR3 sequences, around a fifth of them seen only once. The time point was: persistent/refractory GD, antithyroid drugs over 5 years with positive TRAb. Preparation of the TCR library used RNA extracted from PBMCs. Source: peripheral blood mononuclear cells (PBMCs), taken when the disease was refractory, from a patient treated with antithyroid drugs. The origin of the receptors is a female donor with Graves disease.

This clonotype was observed at least ten times. The J gene is TRBJ1-2, the V gene TRBV11-2; D is perhaps TRBD1 (5 bases). Looked up from germline, CDR1 is SGHAT and CDR2 is FQNNGV. The CDR3 loop spans 15 amino acids. Trimming took off 0 bases at V and 5 bases at J, with 13 bases between the two ends. The CDR3 nucleotides are TGTGCCAGCAGCTTAGATCCCGGGACCGCTTATGGCTACACCTTC. Its protein is CASSLDPGTAYGYTF.

The genes are TRBV12-3 or TRBV12-4 and TRBJ2-7; 8 bases fit TRBD1. This CDR3 is built from 18 residues. Trimming cost V 6 bases and J 3 bases; bases outside gene matches: 19. The CDR3 region has the DNA TGTGCCAGCAGCGCCGGAGGACAGGGACCCGGGCAATTCTACGAGCAGTACTTC. It yields the protein CASSAGGQGPGQFYEQYF.

This clonotype appeared a few times. The chain employs TRBV20-1 and TRBJ2-7, with 11 nucleotides matching TRBD2. The CDR3 sequence is 17 residues long. V dropped 0 bases and J dropped 6; count of bases not matched to a gene: 13. CDR1 and CDR2 from the germline V gene are DFQATT and SNEGSKA (reference sequence). The CDR3: CSAREPTSGMGLGEQYF. Here the CDR3 DNA reads TGCAGTGCTAGAGAGCCGACTAGCGGGATGGGGCTGGGCGAGCAGTACTTC.

Ten or more counts support this clonotype. The V gene is TRBV2, the J gene TRBJ2-7; 8 bases map to TRBD1. Germline CDR1 and CDR2: SNHLY and FYNNEI. The CDR3 is made up of 14 amino acids. Unmatched junction bases numbered 5, after V lost 1 base and J lost 6 bases. CDR3: CASSEDGTGSEQYF. The CDR3 bases are TGTGCCAGCAGTGAAGATGGGACAGGAAGCGAGCAGTACTTC. Using reference TRBV2 and TRBJ2-7 for the parts outside the CDR3, the full variable domain is EPEVTQTPSHQVTQMGQEVILRCVPISNHLYFYWYRQILGQKVEFLVSFYNNEISEKSEIFDDQFSVERPDGSNFTLKIRSTKLEDSAMYFCASSEDGTGSEQYFGPGTRLTVT.

This clonotype was seen more than once but under ten times. The chain uses TRBV5-5 and TRBJ2-2; a possible D gene is TRBD2 (5 bases). This CDR3 is built from 16 residues. Germline V CDR1 and CDR2: SGHKS, YYEKEE (reference sequence). The V end lost 3 bases, the J end lost 4 bases, and 16 bases lay between the germline ends. CDR3 residues: CASSSGVKRGTGELFF. CDR3 DNA sequence: TGTGCCAGCAGCTCCGGGGTAAAAAGAGGCACCGGGGAGCTGTTTTTT.

This clonotype was recorded many times. The rearrangement uses TRBV7-2 and TRBJ2-5, with TRBD1 identical over 9 bases. This CDR3 is 16 amino acids long. Per germline, CDR1 SGHTA and CDR2 FQGNSA. Unmatched junction bases numbered 10, after V lost 4 bases and J lost 4 bases. The CDR3 DNA sequence: TGTGCCAGCAGCTGGCAAGGACAGGGGATTGGAGAGACCCAGTACTTC. As protein: CASSWQGQGIGETQYF. Full variable domain (outside the CDR3, taken from reference TRBV7-2 and TRBJ2-5): GAGVSQSPSNKVTEKGKDVELRCDPISGHTALYWYRQSLGQGLEFLIYFQGNSAPDKSGLPSDRFSAERTGGSVSTLTIQRTQQEDSAVYLCASSWQGQGIGETQYFGPGTRLLVL.

The chain employs TRBV7-8 and TRBJ2-2; TRBD2 matches 14 bases. The CDR3 loop spans 17 amino acids. Germline V gene data show CDR1 as SGHVS and CDR2 as FQNEAQ. The V and J ends lost 3 bases and 2 bases, in that order; junction bases with no gene match: 2. The CDR3 here is CASSFGTSGGNTGELFF. In nucleotides, the CDR3 is TGTGCCAGCAGCTTCGGGACTAGCGGGGGTAACACCGGGGAGCTGTTTTTT.

This clonotype was observed at least ten times. The chain recombines TRBV29-1 with TRBJ1-1; D perhaps matches TRBD1 (5 bases). The CDR3 is made up of 13 amino acids. The germline V gene encodes CDR1 SQVTM and CDR2 ANQGSEA. The V gene lost 4 bases and the J gene lost 5 bases, with 14 bases spanning the gap. The CDR3 coding sequence is TGCAGCGTTGCCCTGACGGGGGGGACTGAAGCTTTCTTT. Encoded protein: CSVALTGGTEAFF.

The chain couples TRBV5-1 to TRBJ2-1; a possible D gene is TRBD2 (7 bases). The CDR3 loop spans 15 amino acids. Germline CDR1 and CDR2: SGHRS and YFSETQ. V shed 2 bases and J shed 4 bases, with 13 bases lying between them. The CDR3, as DNA: TGCGCCAGCAGCTTCCCGCGGGGGCCGTACAATGAGCAGTTCTTC. It yields the protein CASSFPRGPYNEQFF.

Remarks on this clonotype: The CDR3 carries no conserved terminal phenylalanine or tryptophan, so it likely arises from a read error. The genes are TRBV18 and TRBJ1-1; D possibly corresponds to TRBD1 (5 bases). The germline V and J ends were trimmed by 3 bases and 0 bases, with 11 bases remaining between them. There are 15 residues in the CDR3. Germline values: CDR1 KGHSH, CDR2 LQKENI. CDR3 bases: TGTGCCAGCTCACCCCAGTCAGGGCTGAACACTGAAGCTTTCTCT. Translated: CASSPQSGLNTEAFS.

This clonotype occurred a few times. This rearrangement joins TRBV18 to TRBJ1-3; TRBD1 agrees at 7 bases. CDR3 length: 15 residues. The V segment lost 5 bases and the J segment 4 bases; nucleotides outside the gene matches: 8. The germline V gene has CDR1 KGHSH and CDR2 LQKENI. CDR3 sequence: CASSDRTGSGNTIYF. The CDR3 DNA reads as TGTGCCAGCTCAGATCGGACAGGATCCGGAAACACCATATATTTT.

In this sample, this clonotype turned up many times. This sequence joins TRBV11-2 and TRBJ2-4; weak D call: TRBD1 (6 bases). Germline values: CDR1 SGHAT, CDR2 FQNNGV. The V gene lost 1 base and the J gene lost 5 bases, with 9 bases spanning the gap. This CDR3 comprises 14 residues. This CDR3 is CASSLGTGQNIQYF. The CDR3 bases are TGTGCCAGCAGCTTAGGTACAGGGCAAAACATTCAGTACTTC. The whole variable domain, remainder taken from reference TRBV11-2 and TRBJ2-4, is EAGVAQSPRYKIIEKRQSVAFWCNPISGHATLYWYQQILGQGPKLLIQFQNNGVVDDSQLPKDRFSAERLKGVDSTLKIQPAKLEDSAVYLCASSLGTGQNIQYFGAGTRLSVL.

This clonotype has a count of ten or more. The gene calls are TRBV4-1 and TRBJ1-2; perhaps TRBD1 as D (6 bases). The germline V gene has CDR1 MGHRA and CDR2 YSYEKL. The CDR3 has 17 residues. V was shortened by 4 bases and J by 4 bases, with 22 bases between the two germline ends. The CDR3 region is CASSRGTIVGGLYGYTF. In DNA form, the CDR3 reads TGCGCCAGCAGCCGGGGGACAATTGTTGGAGGGCTCTATGGCTACACCTTC.

This clonotype was seen more than once but under ten times. The chain uses TRBV5-1 and TRBJ2-4; tentatively, D is TRBD2 (6 bases). From germline, CDR1 is SGHRS and CDR2 YFSETQ. CDR3 length: 12 amino acids. Trimming took 0 bases from V and 9 from J, leaving 7 bases between them. The chain's CDR3 is CASSLEGGIQYF. CDR3 in DNA: TGCGCCAGCAGCTTGGAGGGAGGCATTCAGTACTTC.

This clonotype showed up just a few times. The V call is TRBV29-1, the J call TRBJ2-4, with 7 nucleotides matching TRBD1. J was trimmed by 8 bases and V by 5 bases; bases with no gene match: 6. The CDR3 is made up of 12 amino acids. Germline loops: CDR1 SQVTM, CDR2 ANQGSEA. The DNA for the CDR3 is TGCAGCGTTACACAGGGGTTGGACATTCAGTACTTC. Translation gives CSVTQGLDIQYF.